Presented here are 25 T cell receptor beta chains from one specimen sequenced in a study of OX40 agonist ivuxolimab in advanced cancers. Measured with immunoSEQ multiplex PCR; TCRdb has only the in-frame clones, and not every one. The table lists under 70,000 clones, about 90% of them singletons, with 6.5% to 8.5% in the top ten. Sample: CD4+ or CD8+ T cells sorted from blood, taken in a trial of the OX40 agonist ivuxolimab. These receptors all stem from an adult with an advanced solid tumor such as melanoma, head and neck, liver or kidney cancer.

This chain uses TRBV27 with TRBJ2-2, with 10 positions matching TRBD2. Germline CDR1 reads MNHEY; CDR2 reads SMNVEV (reference sequence). J lost 3 bases, V lost 4 bases, and 5 bases had no gene match. CDR3 length: 16 amino acids. CDR3 coding DNA: TGTGCCAGCAGTTCCCCAGCGGGGGGGCACACCGGGGAGCTGTTTTTT. Translating it yields CASSSPAGGHTGELFF.

The chain is built from TRBV4-3 and TRBJ2-1; TRBD1 might be the D (6 bases). Germline CDR1 is LGHNA and CDR2 is YSLEER. V was trimmed by 1 base and J by 8 bases, leaving 15 bases between them. The CDR3 is 15 residues long. CDR3 sequence (DNA): TGCGCCAGCAGCCAAGTATGGGACATTGGCGATGAGCAGTTCTTC. Translation: CASSQVWDIGDEQFF.

The chain recombines TRBV9 with TRBJ2-1; the match to TRBD1 covers 8 bases. Germline trimming cut 2 bases from V and 6 bases from J; bases unmatched to any gene: 4. The germline gives CDR1 SGDLS, CDR2 YYNGEE. The CDR3 sequence is 14 residues long. The CDR3 spells CASSVRDRINEQFF. CDR3 nucleotide sequence: TGTGCCAGCAGCGTTCGGGACAGGATCAATGAGCAGTTCTTC.

V is TRBV19 and J is TRBJ1-2; tentative D call: TRBD1 (5 bases). CDR3 length: 15 residues. Trimming removed 3 bases from V and 1 base from J, with 12 bases in between. Germline V gene data show CDR1 as LNHDA and CDR2 as SQIVND (reference sequence). This CDR3 reads CASSIDQGYNYGYTF. The DNA for the CDR3 is TGTGCCAGTAGTATTGATCAGGGATATAACTATGGCTACACCTTC.

The chain couples TRBV7-8 to TRBJ2-7, with D maybe TRBD1 (5 bases). Germline V gene sequence: CDR1 SGHVS, CDR2 FQNEAQ. The CDR3 runs to 15 residues. Between the trimmed V and J ends, which lost 5 bases and 0 bases, there was a span of 14 bases. CDR3 sequence: CASSPQTVSSYEQYF. As DNA, the CDR3 is TGTGCCAGCAGCCCGCAGACAGTAAGCTCCTACGAGCAGTACTTC.

This chain connects TRBV4-3 to TRBJ1-1; weak D call: TRBD1 (5 bases). Germline CDR1 LGHNA, CDR2 YSLEER. The CDR3 totals 14 residues. Trimming removed 3 bases at V and 3 bases at J, with 11 bases between. This CDR3 is CASSHRGQDTEAFF. CDR3 DNA: TGCGCCAGCAGCCACCGAGGACAAGACACTGAAGCTTTCTTT.

The rearrangement uses TRBV11-3 and TRBJ2-7; D is possibly TRBD2 (6 bases). V lost 4 bases and J 6 bases, leaving 13 bases between the germline ends. Germline loops: CDR1 SGHNT, CDR2 YENEEA. This CDR3 contains 13 residues. The CDR3 here is CASSSLGGGEQYF. CDR3 DNA: TGTGCCAGCAGCTCCCTCGGGGGTGGCGAGCAGTACTTC.

The chain couples TRBV7-2 to TRBJ2-7; 7 bases match TRBD1. The CDR3 runs 13 residues. V dropped 8 bases and J dropped 3; count of bases not matched to a gene: 7. Per the germline V gene, CDR1 is SGHTA and CDR2 is FQGNSA. The CDR3 sequence is CASGDSVNYEQYF. CDR3 nucleotide sequence: TGTGCCAGCGGGGACAGCGTGAACTACGAGCAGTACTTC.

V and J are TRBV29-1 and TRBJ1-2; D unresolved. Trimming stripped 4 bases from V and 0 bases from J, with 12 bases between. CDR3 length equals 14 residues. Germline V gene sequence: CDR1 SQVTM, CDR2 ANQGSEA. The CDR3: CSVAGQLTNYGYTF. CDR3 coding DNA: TGCAGCGTTGCCGGGCAGCTAACTAACTATGGCTACACCTTC.

V and J are TRBV5-4 and TRBJ1-4; 7 nucleotides line up with TRBD1. CDR3 size: 15 residues. The V gene's germline CDR1 is SGHNT and CDR2 YYREEE (reference sequence). The junction had 9 bases not matched to a gene; V was cut back by 3 bases and J by 7 bases. CDR3 bases: TGTGCCAGCAGCTCCGGGTTAGGGGGCTTTGAAAAACTGTTTTTT. Translated: CASSSGLGGFEKLFF.

This chain connects TRBV7-6 to TRBJ2-1; 13 bases line up with TRBD2. This CDR3 is built from 17 residues. Germline V gene lookup returns CDR1 SGHVS and CDR2 FNYEAQ. J lost 9 bases, V lost 1 base, and 9 bases had no gene match. Here the CDR3 reads CASSLVIWTSGGLEQFF. In DNA form, the CDR3 reads TGTGCCAGCAGCTTAGTAATTTGGACTAGCGGGGGCCTTGAGCAGTTCTTC. The whole variable domain, filled in from reference TRBV7-6 and TRBJ2-1, reads GAGVSQSPRYKVTKRGQDVALRCDPISGHVSLYWYRQALGQGPEFLTYFNYEAQQDKSGLPNDRFSAERPEGSISTLTIQRTEQRDSAMYRCASSLVIWTSGGLEQFFGPGTRLTVL.

The rearrangement uses TRBV11-2 and TRBJ2-7; D not resolved. The CDR3 contains 14 residues. V lost 2 bases, J lost 6 bases, and 14 bases lay in between. Germline CDR1 and CDR2: SGHAT and FQNNGV. The CDR3 loop is CASSLLGNNFEQYF. Here the CDR3 DNA reads TGTGCCAGCAGCTTATTGGGGAATAACTTCGAGCAGTACTTC.

This chain connects TRBV27 to TRBJ2-1; 13 nucleotides align to TRBD2. Trimming took 3 bases from V and 0 from J; bases not matched to a gene: 5. CDR1 is MNHEY, CDR2 SMNVEV, per germline (reference sequence). The length of the CDR3 is 18 residues. The CDR3 DNA follows: TGTGCCAGCAGTTTTTGGACTAGCGGGGGAAGCTCCTACAATGAGCAGTTCTTC. This translates into CASSFWTSGGSSYNEQFF.

A few counts support this clone. The V call is TRBV6-6, the J call TRBJ1-4; D remains unclear. The CDR3 sequence is 11 residues long. The germline V and J ends were trimmed by 2 bases and 8 bases, with 3 bases remaining between them. Germline CDR1 reads MNHNY; CDR2 reads SVGAGI (reference sequence). This CDR3 is CASSYVEKLFF. The DNA for the CDR3 is TGTGCCAGCAGTTACGTGGAAAAACTGTTTTTT.

The V gene is TRBV6-5, the J gene TRBJ1-5, with 7 bases fitting TRBD1. J was trimmed by 3 bases and V by 6 bases; bases with no gene match: 8. The CDR3 loop spans 15 amino acids. Germline V CDR1 and CDR2: MNHEY, SVGAGI. The CDR3 loop is CASSEQGGANQPQHF. CDR3 in DNA: TGTGCCAGCAGCGAGCAGGGGGGGGCCAATCAGCCCCAGCATTTT.

Only one count was recorded for this clone. The V call is TRBV2, the J call TRBJ1-1; D is undetermined. CDR3 size: 14 residues. The V gene's germline CDR1 is SNHLY and CDR2 FYNNEI. V shed 2 bases and J shed 0 bases, with 7 bases lying between them. The DNA for the CDR3 is TGTGCCAGCAGTGAAAGGATTATGAACACTGAAGCTTTCTTT. This codes for CASSERIMNTEAFF.

This sequence joins TRBV30 and TRBJ2-7; 7 nucleotides match TRBD1. The CDR3 has 14 residues. Unmatched junction bases numbered 6, after V lost 0 bases and J lost 4 bases. The germline gives CDR1 GTSNPN, CDR2 SVGIG (reference sequence). The CDR3 nucleotides read TGTGCCTGGAGTGTGACAGGGATGGGATACGAGCAGTACTTC. Translation: CAWSVTGMGYEQYF.

The CDR3 DNA reads as TGTGCCAGCAGCTCCGGGACGCAAATTGAAGCTTTCTTT. Translated, it gives CASSSGTQIEAFF. This chain links TRBV7-9 with TRBJ1-1; D might be TRBD1 (5 bases). The V end lost 4 bases, the J end lost 7 bases, and 13 bases lay between the germline ends. Germline CDR1 is SEHNR and CDR2 is FQNEAQ (reference sequence). The CDR3 runs to 13 residues. Supplemented by reference TRBV7-9 and TRBJ1-1, the full variable domain reads DTGVSQNPRHKITKRGQNVTFRCDPISEHNRLYWYRQTLGQGPEFLTYFQNEAQLEKSRLLSDRFSAERPKGSFSTLEIQRTEQGDSAMYLCASSSGTQIEAFFGQGTRLTVV.

This chain uses TRBV4-3 with TRBJ1-4; possibly TRBD1 for D (6 bases). V lost 4 bases and J lost 6, with 27 bases in between. The CDR3 is 19 amino acids. Germline assignment: CDR1 LGHNA and CDR2 YSLEER. The CDR3 sequence is CASSPRGSTGFKKDEKLFF. As DNA, the CDR3 is TGCGCCAGCAGCCCCCGGGGGTCGACAGGTTTCAAGAAGGATGAAAAACTGTTTTTT.

The chain couples TRBV6-6 to TRBJ2-2, with 8 nucleotides matching TRBD2. Trimming removed 6 bases from V and 6 bases from J; junction bases left unmatched: 9. Germline CDR1 and CDR2: MNHNY and SVGAGI (reference sequence). The CDR3 totals 15 residues. The CDR3 nucleotides are TGTGCCAGCAGCCCGGGGGTAGCGGGGTCCGGGGAGCTGTTTTTT. Translation gives CASSPGVAGSGELFF.

V gene TRBV27 combines with J gene TRBJ2-7; 8 bases align to TRBD1. The CDR3 length is 15 residues. After removal of 4 bases from V and 5 bases from J, the junction contained 10 bases not matched to a gene. The germline gives CDR1 MNHEY, CDR2 SMNVEV (reference sequence). The CDR3 region has the DNA TGTGCCAGCAGTTCAAATCCGACAGGGGTCCACGAGCAGTACTTC. Amino acids: CASSSNPTGVHEQYF.

The chain's CDR3 is CASSIRSENTEAFF. CDR3 nucleotides: TGTGCCAGTAGTATACGATCAGAGAACACTGAAGCTTTCTTT. The chain employs TRBV19 and TRBJ1-1; D gene ambiguous. The V gene's germline CDR1 is LNHDA and CDR2 SQIVND (reference sequence). The CDR3 has 14 amino acids. Trimming took off 2 bases at V and 1 base at J, with 8 bases between the two ends.

The chain links TRBV28 to TRBJ2-1; D gene unclear. This CDR3 has 11 residues. Per the germline V gene, CDR1 is MDHEN and CDR2 is SYDVKM. Between the trimmed V and J ends, which lost 2 bases and 9 bases, there was a span of 5 bases. The CDR3: CASSLSGEQFF. The CDR3 DNA reads as TGTGCCAGCAGTTTAAGTGGTGAGCAGTTCTTC.

The chain carries TRBV10-3 and TRBJ1-1; D possibly corresponds to TRBD1 (5 bases). The CDR3 consists of 13 residues. Deletions cut 6 bases from V and 1 base from J, with 9 bases between. The germline CDR1 and CDR2 sequences are ENHRY and SYGVKD. CDR3 amino acids: CAISDTGNTEAFF. The DNA of the CDR3 is TGTGCCATCAGCGATACAGGGAACACTGAAGCTTTCTTT.

V and J are TRBV19 and TRBJ1-6; 8 bases fit TRBD1. The CDR3 has 15 amino acids. The germline V gene has CDR1 LNHDA and CDR2 SQIVND (reference sequence). V lost 5 bases to trimming and J lost 9 bases; unmatched junction nucleotides: 9. This chain's CDR3 is CASSFSTGEASPLHF. CDR3 nucleotide sequence: TGTGCCAGTAGTTTCTCGACAGGGGAGGCTTCACCCCTCCACTTT.